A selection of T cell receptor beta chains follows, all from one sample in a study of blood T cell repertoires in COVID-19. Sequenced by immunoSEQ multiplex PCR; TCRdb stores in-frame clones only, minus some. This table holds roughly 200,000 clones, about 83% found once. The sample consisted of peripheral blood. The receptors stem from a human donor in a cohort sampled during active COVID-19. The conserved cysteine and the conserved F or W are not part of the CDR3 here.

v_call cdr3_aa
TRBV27 ASSPQANYGYT
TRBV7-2 ASSLRTGNTIY
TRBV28 ASIPGQAWETQY
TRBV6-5 ASSYSSTYNEQF
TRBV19 ASSRTGGGNQPQH
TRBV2 ASEETGGLEKLF
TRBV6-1 ASSEARVSPLH
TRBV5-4 ASTPGQGYEQY
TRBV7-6 ASSLIGKSTEAF
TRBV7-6 ASSLAGSNTGELF
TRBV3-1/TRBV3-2 ASSRSSYEQY
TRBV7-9 ASSFGQGNEKLF
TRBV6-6 ASSPDRSSYEQY
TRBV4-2 ASSQDGGGAGYGYT
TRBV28 ASSFRGSRVWEQY
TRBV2 ASSHGWEGGETQY
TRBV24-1 ATSGSTDTDTQY
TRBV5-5 ASSLSGTGVYEQY
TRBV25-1 ASSSRGGSRYT
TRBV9 ASSVGQGSTNEKLF
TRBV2 ASSLQGEGHGYT
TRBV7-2 ASSLVAGPLTEAF
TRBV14 ASSVTGSNQPQH
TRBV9 ASSPRTGSGEQY
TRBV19 ASSIDPRTEAF
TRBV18 ASSPRPRGELF
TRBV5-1 ASSSGDRVGNQPQH
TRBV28 ASSLISLSNQPQH
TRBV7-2 ASSPLAGRQETQY
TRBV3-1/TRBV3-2 ASSQGPDRVKGEAF
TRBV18 ASSPPVARQETQY
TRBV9 ASSVVAGDTEAF
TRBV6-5 ASSAGTNYNEQF
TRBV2 ASRGGYGYT
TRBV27 ASSPEGWNQPQH
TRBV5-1 ASSPGRVETQY
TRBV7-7 ASSPKLTSGTREQY
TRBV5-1 ASSRDSPSGANVLT
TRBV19 ASPMSSGNTIY
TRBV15 ATSNGQSSGANVLT
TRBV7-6 ASSSLRVNEQF
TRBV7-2 ASSWMGADFAEAF
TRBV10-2 ASIEDRTRNQPQH
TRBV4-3 ASSQDVLAGGPSRYNEQF
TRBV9 ASSVDVGSSYEQY
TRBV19 ASSMRDEQF
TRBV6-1 ASSETGTGEGVGNQPQH
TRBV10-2 ASSESASFRGDNSPLH
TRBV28 ASSLLGRLHEQY
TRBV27 ASSFAYSGVYGYT